Detailed here is one T cell receptor (beta chain). This clone has only a few counts. The antigen this receptor binds is unknown. No base quality values were provided; no much bigger clone lies one nucleotide off. This sample is part of a study of beta chain features in type 1 diabetes (dated by TCRdb to the late 2010s). In the study overall: Mean age, gender distribution, total cell number and subset yield did not differ between patients and healthy donors. A total of some 110 million sorted cells were examined across all samples, and a strong correlation was observed between cell number per subset and RNA yield. In the study, recently diagnosed type 1 diabetes patients and matched healthy donors were compared on the TCRB repertoires of their sorted circulating CD4+ T cell subsets. Whereas all 30 or so donors provided naive and central memory subsets, regulatory and stem cell-like memory subsets were isolated from just 8 patients and roughly eight healthy donors. The investigation overall reported the following: Because cDNA rather than genomic DNA was sequenced, highly expressing activated cells could have been over-represented, although no difference in activation and CD3 levels was found between groups. The naive, central memory and regulatory TCRB repertoires appeared to resemble one another more closely among patients than among healthy donors. Patients with type 1 diabetes made fewer insertions and deleted more nucleotides at VDJ recombination sites, implying thymic rearrangement abnormalities. A moderate but significant shortening of TCRB CDR3 length was observed in type 1 diabetes patients in all four CD4+ subsets. Shorter templates might be favored by PCR, yet because patient and control samples were amplified and corrected together, any such skew would affect both groups equally. Because small numbers of individuals were included in the HLA sub-analyses, any influence of HLA type on TCRB rearrangement was left unresolved.

From each donor, a single peripheral blood sample of roughly 0.11 L on average was drawn into heparinised tubes. Using a panel that included CD45RO, CCR7, CD25, CD127, CD95 and CD27, naive, central memory, regulatory and stem cell-like memory CD4+ T cells were sorted on a BD FACSAria II. A purity above 98% was achieved for all sorted populations. Right away, PBMCs were isolated by Lymphoprep density gradient centrifugation and were stained directly, with no culture step. So that batch effects would be minimized, each experiment stained and sorted samples in pairs, pairing one healthy donor with one patient. The CDR3, from cysteine to phenylalanine, totals 17 residues. Only the CDR3 region is kept as DNA, spanning 51 bases read in frame from base 1. The germline V end is reduced by 0 bases and the J end by 6 bases; junction bases left unmatched: 10. From the germline V gene, CDR1 is SGDLS and CDR2 is YYNGEE.

The entire amount of isolated RNA was reverse transcribed using the High Capacity cDNA Reverse Transcription Kit, so the sequenced TCRB transcripts were expressed ones. Naive, central memory and regulatory T cell samples underwent deep immunoSEQ sequencing, averaging about 3.3 million total reads per sample. Sorted cells were lysed in RLT buffer, and RNA was extracted using DNase-treated RNeasy Micro or Mini kits according to cell number. Each cell subset was processed on its own to prevent cross-contamination, while patient and healthy donor samples were processed together. The immunoSEQ multiplex PCR was used to amplify TCRB sequences from cDNA, generating 87-bp fragments that spanned the CDR3 region. Sequencing of the amplicons was performed on the Illumina HiSeq platform. The paper's processing steps were these. PCR bias was computationally corrected using synthetic template baselines, reads within Hamming distance 2 were collapsed, and singletons that could not be merged were discarded. Reads were aligned against IMGT to assign V, D and J genes, CDR3 length and insertions or deletions at six rearrangement sites. Within each subset, clonotype counts were normalized to sorted cell number, and only after that were true diversity and Gini coefficients computed with the tcR R package. Repertoire sharing was quantified using the overlap coefficient calculated on TCRB nucleotide sequences. Out-of-frame TCRB sequences from naive cells were analyzed to stand in for the pre-selection repertoire. As stored in TCRdb, this immuneACCESS dataset retains in-frame rearrangements with V and J assigned. A fraction of the clones does not appear; measured against another copy, unresolved V genes explain less than half of the discrepancy, and the remainder lacks a known reason. V and J calls and clone size are as listed in that table; D and trimming were resolved from the DNA. The sample table records 640,000 or so clones; about an eighth of these occur just once. The leading ten clones occupy approximately 0.022% of the sample.

The chain links TRBV9 with TRBJ2-1; the central 9 bases match TRBD1. The sample was naive CD4+ T cells from blood. The sample's cell subset or site label, decoded: true naive CD4+ T cells. The origin of this receptor is a man younger than 35 with type 1 diabetes. CDR3 sequence: CASSVGLPGQGSNEQFF. The DNA sequence is given as TGTGCCAGCAGCGTAGGCCTCCCGGGACAGGGTTCCAATGAGCAGTTCTTC.